The present TCR beta chain was sequenced within a study of T cell changes during pregnancy in multiple sclerosis. V lost 4 bases, J lost 5 bases, and 11 bases stayed unmatched. The CDR3 contains 16 residues. Germline-derived CDR1 and CDR2 are SEHNR and FQNEAQ (reference sequence). Method: immunoSEQ multiplex PCR; TCRdb's copy keeps in-frame clones and lacks some. The sample holds about 38,000 clones; approximately 91% are singletons and the top ten take 9.5% to 13%. Here the sequenced sample was CD8+ T cells from peripheral blood mononuclear cells, taken after pregnancy. The clonotype originates from a female donor with multiple sclerosis, enrolled in a pregnancy study. The chain is built from TRBV7-9 and TRBJ1-1; 9 bases match TRBD1. The DNA for the CDR3 is TGTGCCAGCAGCTCCGGACAGGGGATCTATGGGACTGAAGCTTTCTTT. Translated, it gives CASSSGQGIYGTEAFF. The complete variable domain, with remaining parts taken from reference TRBV7-9 and TRBJ1-1, reads DTGVSQNPRHKITKRGQNVTFRCDPISEHNRLYWYRQTLGQGPEFLTYFQNEAQLEKSRLLSDRFSAERPKGSFSTLEIQRTEQGDSAMYLCASSSGQGIYGTEAFFGQGTRLTVV.